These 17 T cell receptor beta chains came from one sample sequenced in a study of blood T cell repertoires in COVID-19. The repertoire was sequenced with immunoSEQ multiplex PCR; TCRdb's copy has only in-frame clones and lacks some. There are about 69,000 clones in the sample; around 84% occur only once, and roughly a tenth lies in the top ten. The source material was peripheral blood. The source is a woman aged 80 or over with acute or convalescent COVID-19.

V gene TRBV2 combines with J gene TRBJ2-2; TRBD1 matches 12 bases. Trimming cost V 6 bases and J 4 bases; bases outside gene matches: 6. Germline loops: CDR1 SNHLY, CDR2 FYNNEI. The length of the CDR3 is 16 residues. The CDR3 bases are TGTGCCAGCAGGGGACAGGGGGCGCGTATCACCGGGGAGCTGTTTTTT. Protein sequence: CASRGQGARITGELFF.

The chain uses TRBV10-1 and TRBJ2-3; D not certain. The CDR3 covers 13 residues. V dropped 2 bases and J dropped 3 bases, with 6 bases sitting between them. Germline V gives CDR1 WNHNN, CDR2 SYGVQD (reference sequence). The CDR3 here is CASSEAGTDTQYF. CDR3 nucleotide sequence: TGCGCCAGCAGTGAGGCAGGAACAGATACGCAGTATTTT.

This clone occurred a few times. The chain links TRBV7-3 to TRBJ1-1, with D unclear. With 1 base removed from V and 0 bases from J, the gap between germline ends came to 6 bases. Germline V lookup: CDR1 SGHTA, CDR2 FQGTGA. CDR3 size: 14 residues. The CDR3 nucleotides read TGTGCCAGCAGCTTAATGGGCATGAACACTGAAGCTTTCTTT. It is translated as CASSLMGMNTEAFF.

CDR3 nucleotides: TGTGCCAGCAGTGAAGCAGAGGGAAAGTATGCTGGGGCCAACGTCCTGACTTTC. It translates to CASSEAEGKYAGANVLTF. V is TRBV6-1 and J is TRBJ2-6; TRBD2 might be the D (5 bases). V was pared by 0 bases and J by 2 bases, with 14 bases between. Per the germline V gene, CDR1 is MNHNS and CDR2 is SASEGT. The CDR3 has 18 residues.

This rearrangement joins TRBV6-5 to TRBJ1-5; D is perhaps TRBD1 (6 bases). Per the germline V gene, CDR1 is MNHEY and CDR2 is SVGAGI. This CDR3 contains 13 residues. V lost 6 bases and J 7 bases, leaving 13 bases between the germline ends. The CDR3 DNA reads TGTGCCAGCAGCTCCAGGGGTGAGCAGCCCCAGCATTTT. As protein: CASSSRGEQPQHF.

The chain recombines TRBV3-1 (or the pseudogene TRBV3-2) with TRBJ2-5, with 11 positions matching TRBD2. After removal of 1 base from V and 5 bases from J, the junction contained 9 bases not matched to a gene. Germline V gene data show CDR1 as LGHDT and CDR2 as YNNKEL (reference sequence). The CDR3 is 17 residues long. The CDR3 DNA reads TGTGCCAGCAGCCAAGGTATAGCGGGGGGGCCGACGGAGACCCAGTACTTC. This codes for CASSQGIAGGPTETQYF.

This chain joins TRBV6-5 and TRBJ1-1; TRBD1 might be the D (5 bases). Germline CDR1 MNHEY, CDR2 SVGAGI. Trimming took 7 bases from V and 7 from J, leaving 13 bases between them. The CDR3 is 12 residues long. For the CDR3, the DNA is TGTGCCAGCACTCCTGGGGGGGTTGAAGCTTTCTTT. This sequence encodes CASTPGGVEAFF.

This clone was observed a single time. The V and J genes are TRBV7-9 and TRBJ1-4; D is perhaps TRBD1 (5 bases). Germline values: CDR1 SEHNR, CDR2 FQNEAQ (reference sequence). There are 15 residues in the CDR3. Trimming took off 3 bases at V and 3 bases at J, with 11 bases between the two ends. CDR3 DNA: TGTGCCAGCAGCTTCGCAGGGCTCGCTAATGAAAAACTGTTTTTT. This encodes CASSFAGLANEKLFF.

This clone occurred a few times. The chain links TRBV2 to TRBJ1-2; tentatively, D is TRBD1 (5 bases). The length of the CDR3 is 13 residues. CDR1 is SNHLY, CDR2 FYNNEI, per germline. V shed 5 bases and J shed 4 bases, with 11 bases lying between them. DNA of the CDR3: TGTGCCAGCAGTACCGACAGCTCCTATGGCTACACCTTC. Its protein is CASSTDSSYGYTF.

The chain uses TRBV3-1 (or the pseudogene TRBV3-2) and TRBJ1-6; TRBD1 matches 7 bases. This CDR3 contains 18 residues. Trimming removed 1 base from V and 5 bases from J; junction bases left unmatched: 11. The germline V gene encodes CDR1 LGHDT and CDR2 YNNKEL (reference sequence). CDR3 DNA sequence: TGTGCCAGCAGCCAAGTACGGGGACAGCCAACGAATAATTCACCCCTCCACTTT. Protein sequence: CASSQVRGQPTNNSPLHF.

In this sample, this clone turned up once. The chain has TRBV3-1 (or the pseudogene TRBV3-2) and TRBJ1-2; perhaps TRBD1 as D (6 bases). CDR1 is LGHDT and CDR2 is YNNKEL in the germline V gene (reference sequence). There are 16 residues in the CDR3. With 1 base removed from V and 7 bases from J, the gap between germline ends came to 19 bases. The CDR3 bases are TGTGCCAGCAGCCAAGGCACAGGGTCCCCCCGGGGTGGCTACACCTTC. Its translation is CASSQGTGSPRGGYTF.

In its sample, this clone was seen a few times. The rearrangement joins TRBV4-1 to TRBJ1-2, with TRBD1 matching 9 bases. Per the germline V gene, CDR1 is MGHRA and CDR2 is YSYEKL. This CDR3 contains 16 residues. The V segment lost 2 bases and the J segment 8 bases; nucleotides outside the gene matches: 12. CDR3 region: CASSQNSGQGEGGYTF. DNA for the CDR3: TGCGCCAGCAGCCAAAACTCGGGACAGGGTGAAGGGGGCTACACCTTC.

The CDR3 spells CASSATGTGETQYF. Written as DNA, the CDR3 is TGTGCCAGCAGCGCTACCGGGACAGGGGAGACCCAGTACTTC. The chain employs TRBV9 and TRBJ2-5; 9 bases agree with TRBD1. Germline CDR1 SGDLS, CDR2 YYNGEE. CDR3 length: 14 amino acids. After removal of 3 bases from V and 5 bases from J, the junction contained 5 bases not matched to a gene.

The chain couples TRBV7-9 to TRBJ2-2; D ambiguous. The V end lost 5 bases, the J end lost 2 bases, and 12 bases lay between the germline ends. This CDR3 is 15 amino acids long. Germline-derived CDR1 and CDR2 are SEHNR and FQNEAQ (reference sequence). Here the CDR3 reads CASSRLGQNTGELFF. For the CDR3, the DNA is TGTGCCAGCAGCCGATTGGGCCAAAACACCGGGGAGCTGTTTTTT.

CDR3 nucleotides: TGTGCCAGACCCGACTTTAGGCTGGGCACAGATACGCAGTATTTT. This translates into CARPDFRLGTDTQYF. This chain connects TRBV21-1 to TRBJ2-3; the table's D call of TRBD2 was not tested on the DNA. TRBV21-1 is reported as a pseudogene. The CDR3 is 15 residues long.

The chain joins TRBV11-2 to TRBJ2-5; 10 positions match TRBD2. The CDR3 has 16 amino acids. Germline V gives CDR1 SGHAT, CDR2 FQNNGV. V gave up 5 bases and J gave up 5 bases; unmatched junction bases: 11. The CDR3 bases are TGTGCCAGCAGCCCCCCGAGCGGGGGGGCCGTGGAGACCCAGTACTTC. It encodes CASSPPSGGAVETQYF.

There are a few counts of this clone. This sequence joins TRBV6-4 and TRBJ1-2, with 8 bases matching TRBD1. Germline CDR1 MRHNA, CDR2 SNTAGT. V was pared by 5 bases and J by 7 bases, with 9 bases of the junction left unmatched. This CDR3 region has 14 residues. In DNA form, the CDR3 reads TGTGCCAGCAGTACTGGTCAGGGGGCCGGTGGCTACACCTTC. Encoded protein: CASSTGQGAGGYTF.